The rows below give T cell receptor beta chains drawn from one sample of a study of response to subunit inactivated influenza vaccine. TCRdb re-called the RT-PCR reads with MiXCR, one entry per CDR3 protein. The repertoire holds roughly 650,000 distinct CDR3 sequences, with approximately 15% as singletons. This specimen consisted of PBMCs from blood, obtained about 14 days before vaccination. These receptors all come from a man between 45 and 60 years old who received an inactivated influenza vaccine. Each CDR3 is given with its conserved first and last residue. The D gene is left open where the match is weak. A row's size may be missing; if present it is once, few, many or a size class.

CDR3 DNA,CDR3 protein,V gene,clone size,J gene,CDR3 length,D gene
TGTGCCACCAGCAGCAGGGTTGGAGCGAGTGAGCAGTTCTTC,CATSSRVGASEQFF,TRBV15,many,TRBJ2-1,14,.
TGTGCCAGTAGTATAGGCGGGAGTCAGCCCCAGCATTTT,CASSIGGSQPQHF,TRBV19,few,TRBJ1-5,13,.
TGTGCCAGCAGTATAGCGGGAGGGCCACAGTACTTC,CASSIAGGPQYF,TRBV6-2/TRBV6-3,.,TRBJ2-5,12,TRBD2
TGTGCCAGCAGTCCCCTCCTCTCTGGGGCCAACGTCCTGACTTTC,CASSPLLSGANVLTF,TRBV12-3/TRBV12-4,.,TRBJ2-6,15,.
TGTGCCACCAGTGATCCTTCCCCAGGGGGCCGGTCGAATGGCTACACCTTC,CATSDPSPGGRSNGYTF,TRBV24-1,.,TRBJ1-2,17,TRBD1
TGTGCCAGCAGCGTAGGGACAGCCTCCTACAATGAGCAGTTCTTC,CASSVGTASYNEQFF,TRBV9,.,TRBJ2-1,15,.
TGTGCCGGCAGTCGGACAGGGGGCTGGGGAATGAACACTGAAGCTTTCTTT,CAGSRTGGWGMNTEAFF,TRBV27,.,TRBJ1-1,17,TRBD1
TGTGCTAGCAGCTTAGAAGTAGCGGGGGTACCGCAGTTCTTC,CASSLEVAGVPQFF,TRBV7-7,few,TRBJ2-1,14,TRBD2
TGTGCCAGCAGCATCGGGACAGCCGTCTCTGGAAACACCATATATTTT,CASSIGTAVSGNTIYF,TRBV4-2,few,TRBJ1-3,16,TRBD1
TGCAGTGCTGCCGGGACCTCGGGCGCTCGCACAGATACGCAGTATTTT,CSAAGTSGARTDTQYF,TRBV20-1,many,TRBJ2-3,16,.
TGTGCCAGCAGGACCCTAATTAGCGGAGGGGGAGGGAAGACCCAGTACTTC,CASRTLISGGGGKTQYF,TRBV28,few,TRBJ2-5,17,.
TGCGCCAGCAGCCTTAGCGGGAGGGTCAATGAGCAGTTCTTC,CASSLSGRVNEQFF,TRBV5-1,few,TRBJ2-1,14,TRBD2
TGCAGTGCTAGGGACAGACTAGCGCTCAGCGAGCAGTACTTC,CSARDRLALSEQYF,TRBV20-1,few,TRBJ2-7,14,TRBD2
TGTGCCAGCAGTTACGTGGGGGTTGAGCCCCAGCATTTT,CASSYVGVEPQHF,TRBV6-2/TRBV6-3,once,TRBJ1-5,13,.
TGTGCCAGCAGTTTACGGGTTCAGGGTGGCGAGCAGTACTTC,CASSLRVQGGEQYF,TRBV12-3/TRBV12-4,few,TRBJ2-7,14,.
TGTGCCAGCAGTGAGACTAGCGGGTTCTACAATGAGCAGTTCTTC,CASSETSGFYNEQFF,TRBV6-1,.,TRBJ2-1,15,TRBD2
TGTGCCAGCAGTTACCCTGGGACTAGCGGGAATGAGCAGTTCTTC,CASSYPGTSGNEQFF,TRBV6-5,many,TRBJ2-1,15,TRBD2
TGCGCCAGCAGGGACACAGGTAACTACGAGCAGTACTTC,CASRDTGNYEQYF,TRBV5-1,.,TRBJ2-7,13,.
TGCAGCGTGGCCGGACAGCCGAGCTCCTACAATGAGCAGTTCTTC,CSVAGQPSSYNEQFF,TRBV29-1,.,TRBJ2-1,15,.
TGTGCCACCAGCAGATCTAGCGGGAGTTCAGATACGCAGTATTTT,CATSRSSGSSDTQYF,TRBV15,few,TRBJ2-3,15,TRBD2
TGTGCCAGCAGTTCCCCTTTGGGGGGCACCGAACGAGGCACTGAAGCTCTCTTT,CASSSPLGGTERGTEALF,TRBV28,.,TRBJ1-1,18,.
TGTGCCAGCAGCGCTCCACGGGATTTTCCAGAGACCCAGTACTTC,CASSAPRDFPETQYF,TRBV6-2/TRBV6-3,few,TRBJ2-5,15,.
TGTGCCAGCAGCCGTCCAGCAGATACGCAGTATTTT,CASSRPADTQYF,TRBV7-6,many,TRBJ2-3,12,.
TGCGCCAGCAGCCAAGAGAGGACAGGTTGGCGCGGCTACACCTTC,CASSQERTGWRGYTF,TRBV4-3,.,TRBJ1-2,15,TRBD1
TGTGCCAGCAGCTTCGGGAGGGGGGCCTACGAGCAGTACTTC,CASSFGRGAYEQYF,TRBV7-9,.,TRBJ2-7,14,TRBD2
TGTGCCAGCAGTTTAGGGCCAGGAGGGGAGACCCAGTACTTC,CASSLGPGGETQYF,TRBV12-3/TRBV12-4,.,TRBJ2-5,14,.
TGCAGTGCTAGAGTCTCTATAGGGAATGGCTACACCTTC,CSARVSIGNGYTF,TRBV20-1,.,TRBJ1-2,13,.
TGTGCCAGTAGTATACCGGGACAGGGGTCAGATGAGCAGTTCTTC,CASSIPGQGSDEQFF,TRBV19,few,TRBJ2-1,15,TRBD1
TGTGCCACCAGCAGGTCAAAGGGTGCAGGAAACACCATATATTTT,CATSRSKGAGNTIYF,TRBV15,few,TRBJ1-3,15,.